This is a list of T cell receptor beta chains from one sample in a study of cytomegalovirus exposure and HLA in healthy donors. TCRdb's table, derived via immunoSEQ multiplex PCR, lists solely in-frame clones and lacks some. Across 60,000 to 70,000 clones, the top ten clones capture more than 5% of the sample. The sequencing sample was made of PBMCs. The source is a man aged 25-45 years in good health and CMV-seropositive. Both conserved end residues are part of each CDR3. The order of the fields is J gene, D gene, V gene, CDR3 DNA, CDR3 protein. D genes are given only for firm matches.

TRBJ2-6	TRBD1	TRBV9	TGTGCCAGCAGAGGAACAGGGGGCGTCGCTGGGGCCAACGTCCTGACTTTC	CASRGTGGVAGANVLTF
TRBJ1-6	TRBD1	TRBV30	TGTGCCTGGAGTGAAAGGGACAGACTGTTATCGCCCCTCCACTTT	CAWSERDRLLSPLHF
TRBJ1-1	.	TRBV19	TGTGCCAGTAGTATAGCAGGCACACCGAACACTGAAGCTTTCTTT	CASSIAGTPNTEAFF
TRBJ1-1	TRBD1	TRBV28	TGTGCCAGCAGTCTACGACAGGGTCTGGTGAACACTGAAGCTTTCTTT	CASSLRQGLVNTEAFF
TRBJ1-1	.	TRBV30	TGTGCCTGGAGTGTACCTAACAGGGCGGGTCGCACTGAAGCTTTCTTT	CAWSVPNRAGRTEAFF
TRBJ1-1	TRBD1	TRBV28	TGTGCCAGCAGTCTCGGACAGGGCATTAACACTGAAGCTTTCTTT	CASSLGQGINTEAFF
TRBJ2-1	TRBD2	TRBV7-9	TGTGCCAGCAGCTTACTAGCGGGGAGCAATGAGCAGTTCTTC	CASSLLAGSNEQFF
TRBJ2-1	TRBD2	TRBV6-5	TGTGCCAGCAGTTACTCGAGGCTAGCGGGGGATAATGAGCAGTTCTTC	CASSYSRLAGDNEQFF
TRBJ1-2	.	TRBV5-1	TGCGCCAGCACCGCGGACAGAACTAACTATGGCTACACCTTC	CASTADRTNYGYTF
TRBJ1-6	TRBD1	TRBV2	TGTGCCAGCAGGGACAGGGTGGCTTCACCCCTCCACTTT	CASRDRVASPLHF
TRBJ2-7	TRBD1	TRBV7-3	TGTGCCAGCAGCTCGACAGGGGGGGGCGAGCAGTACTTC	CASSSTGGGEQYF
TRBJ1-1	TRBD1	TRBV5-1	TGCGCCAGCAGCGATGGACAGGGGGGGACTGAAGCTTTCTTT	CASSDGQGGTEAFF
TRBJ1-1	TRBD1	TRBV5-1	TGCGCCAGCAGCTCGATGGGGACAGGGAGCACTGAAGCTTTCTTT	CASSSMGTGSTEAFF
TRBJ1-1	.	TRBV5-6	TGTGCCAGCAGCGACCAGGACTTAATGAACACTGAAGCTTTCTTT	CASSDQDLMNTEAFF
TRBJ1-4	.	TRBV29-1	TGCAGCGTTGAACGAGGGAATGAAAAACTGTTTTTT	CSVERGNEKLFF
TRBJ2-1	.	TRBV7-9	TGTGCCAGCAGAAACAGGGGAGGTTCGGACAATGAGCAGTTCTTC	CASRNRGGSDNEQFF
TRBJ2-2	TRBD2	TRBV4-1	TGCGCCAGCAGCCATGTCGGGACTAGCGATACCGGGGAGCTGTTTTTT	CASSHVGTSDTGELFF
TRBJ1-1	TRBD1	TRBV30	TGTGCCTGGGGCCTAGGGCTGACAGGGCCGGCTTTCTTT	CAWGLGLTGPAFF
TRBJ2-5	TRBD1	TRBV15	TGTGCCACCAGCAGAGATTTAGGACAGGGACCCAAAGAGACCCAGTACTTC	CATSRDLGQGPKETQYF
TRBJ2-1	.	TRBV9	TGTGCCAGCAGCTTTATGGACAGTAGCTATGAGCAGTTCTTC	CASSFMDSSYEQFF
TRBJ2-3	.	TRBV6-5	TGTGCCAGCATGTCTCGGGCGGGCGGCACAGATACGCAGTATTTT	CASMSRAGGTDTQYF
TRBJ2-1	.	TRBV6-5	TGTGCCAGCAGTTACTCGAAGGCCGCGGTGCAGTTCTTC	CASSYSKAAVQFF
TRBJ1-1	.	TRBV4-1	TGCGCCAGCAGCCGGATTTCAGGGTACACTGAAGCTTTCTTT	CASSRISGYTEAFF
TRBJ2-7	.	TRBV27	TGTGCCAGCAGTTCGGCAAGCGCCTACGAGCAGTACTTC	CASSSASAYEQYF
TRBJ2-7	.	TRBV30	TGTGCCTGGAGTGAAGTCAGGTACGAGCAGTACTTC	CAWSEVRYEQYF
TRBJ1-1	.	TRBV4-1	TGCGCCAGCAGCCAAGACAGCGGGCTTAACACTAAAGCTTTCTTT	CASSQDSGLNTKAFF
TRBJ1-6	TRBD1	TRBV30	TGTGCCTGGAGTGTACAGGGGGGACATTCACCCCTCCACTTT	CAWSVQGGHSPLHF
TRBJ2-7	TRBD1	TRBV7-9	TGTGCCAGCAGCTTCGGAAGGACAGGGGAAGGCGAGCAGTACTTC	CASSFGRTGEGEQYF
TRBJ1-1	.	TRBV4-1	TGCGCCAGCAGCCAACCAGGACAGATTGAAGCTTTCTTT	CASSQPGQIEAFF
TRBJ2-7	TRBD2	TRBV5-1	TGCGCCAGCAGCCTAAAGGGACTAGCGTACGACTACGAGCAGTACTTC	CASSLKGLAYDYEQYF
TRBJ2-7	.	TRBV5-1	TGCGCCAGCAGTGAGGCCAGCGCCTACGAGCAGTACTTC	CASSEASAYEQYF
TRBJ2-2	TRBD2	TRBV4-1	TGCGCCAGCAGCCAATGGGGGGGGTCCGGGGAGCTGTTTTTT	CASSQWGGSGELFF
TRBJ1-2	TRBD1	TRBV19	TGTGCCAGTAGTATAGTAACCCACCAATTTCAGGGGGTTGATGGCTACACCTTC	CASSIVTHQFQGVDGYTF
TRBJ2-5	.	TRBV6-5	TGTGCCAGCAGTTACGGTCAGGGGGAGACCCAGTACTTC	CASSYGQGETQYF
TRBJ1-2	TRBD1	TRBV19	TGTGCCACCAAGGGTCTGAGGGGACAGGGGACCTATGGCTACACCTTC	CATKGLRGQGTYGYTF
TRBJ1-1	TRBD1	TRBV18	TGTGCCAGCTCACCACAGGGGGCAACTGAAGCTTTCTTT	CASSPQGATEAFF
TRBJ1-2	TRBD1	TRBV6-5	TGTGCCAGCAGTTACCGGGGACAGGGTTCTGGCTACACCTTC	CASSYRGQGSGYTF
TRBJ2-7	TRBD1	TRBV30	TGTGCCTGGAGTAGGGGACAGGGTGCCGAGCAGTACTTC	CAWSRGQGAEQYF
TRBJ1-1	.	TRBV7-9	TGTGCCAGCAGCCGTACTAACACTGAAGCTTTCTTT	CASSRTNTEAFF
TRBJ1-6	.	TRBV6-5	TGTGCCAGCGGAAGGGGTTCACCCCTCCACTTT	CASGRGSPLHF
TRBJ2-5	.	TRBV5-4	TGTGCCAGCAGCTTGGAAAACGGGCAAGAGACCCAGTACTTC	CASSLENGQETQYF
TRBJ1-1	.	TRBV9	TGTGCCAGCAGCGTCCCCGGACTAACTGAAGCTTTCTTT	CASSVPGLTEAFF
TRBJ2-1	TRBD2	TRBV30	TGTGCCGGGAGTGCTCCGGGGGGAGTCTCGGATGAGCAGTTCTTC	CAGSAPGGVSDEQFF
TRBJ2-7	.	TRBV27	TGTGCCAGCAGTCGAAACCAGGGATACGAGCAGTACTTC	CASSRNQGYEQYF
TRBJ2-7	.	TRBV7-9	TGTGCCAGCAGCCCCTGGGAAAGGGTAGCGTACGAGCAGTACTTC	CASSPWERVAYEQYF
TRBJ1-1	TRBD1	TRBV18	TGTGCCAGCTCCCTGGACAGGGGCGCTGAAGCTTTCTTT	CASSLDRGAEAFF
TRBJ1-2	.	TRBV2	TGTGCCAGCAGTGATCGGACGGCGGAGGGGGGCTACACCTTC	CASSDRTAEGGYTF
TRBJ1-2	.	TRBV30	TGTGCCTGGAGTCCTGGCGGGGGCCCGGGGGGCTACACCTTC	CAWSPGGGPGGYTF
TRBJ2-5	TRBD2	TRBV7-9	TGTGCCAGCAGCTTAATCCCCCAGCGGGGAGGCCCAGGGACCCAGTACTTC	CASSLIPQRGGPGTQYF